Below are 18 T cell receptor beta chains sequenced from a single sample in a study of blood T cell repertoires in COVID-19. Sequencing used immunoSEQ multiplex PCR; TCRdb keeps in-frame clones, though not all of them. This table has about 82,000 clones, roughly four fifths appearing once. Sequences were obtained from peripheral blood. The source is a man in his fifties with active or convalescent COVID-19.

The chain uses TRBV4-2 and TRBJ1-2, with a possible D match to TRBD1 (6 bases). Germline V gene data show CDR1 as LGHNA and CDR2 as YNFKEQ. The CDR3 totals 15 residues. With 4 bases removed from V and 8 bases from J, the gap between germline ends came to 20 bases. The DNA of the CDR3 is TGTGCCAGCAGCCCGGGGGGACAACAGGGTCGAGGCTACACCTTC. This encodes CASSPGGQQGRGYTF.

The chain recombines TRBV15 with TRBJ2-5; 8 bases are a match to TRBD2. The germline gives CDR1 LNHNV, CDR2 YYDKDF (reference sequence). J lost 4 bases, V lost 4 bases, and 8 bases had no gene match. The CDR3 covers 15 residues. CDR3 sequence reads: CATSTAGGGGETQYF. CDR3 DNA sequence: TGTGCCACCAGCACGGCGGGGGGTGGGGGAGAGACCCAGTACTTC.

In this sample, this clone turned up once. The chain is built from TRBV9 and TRBJ1-1; possibly TRBD1 for D (6 bases). V lost 4 bases and J lost 3, with 16 bases in between. The CDR3 has 15 residues. Germline V gene sequence: CDR1 SGDLS, CDR2 YYNGEE. The CDR3 DNA reads TGTGCCAGCAGCCTCTACGGACAGTGGGACACTGAAGCTTTCTTT. It encodes CASSLYGQWDTEAFF.

CDR3 sequence: CASTDSAGVDTQYF. Here the CDR3 DNA reads TGTGCCAGTACAGACTCTGCGGGAGTAGATACGCAGTATTTT. The chain employs TRBV19 and TRBJ2-3, with TRBD2 matching 7 bases. Losses at the gene ends were 7 bases for V and 5 bases for J; bases not matched to a gene: 9. Germline-derived CDR1 and CDR2 are LNHDA and SQIVND (reference sequence). The CDR3 consists of 14 residues.

This chain links TRBV10-3 with TRBJ1-5, with 7 bases aligning to TRBD1. This CDR3 region has 16 residues. J lost 6 bases, V lost 3 bases, and 11 bases had no gene match. Per the germline V gene, CDR1 is ENHRY and CDR2 is SYGVKD. The CDR3 DNA reads as TGTGCCATCAGTGAAGAGAGAGGAGGGGGCGTTCAGCCCCAGCATTTT. It codes for CAISEERGGGVQPQHF.

The genes are TRBV2 and TRBJ1-4; 9 nucleotides align to TRBD1. Germline values: CDR1 SNHLY, CDR2 FYNNEI. This CDR3 is 14 amino acids long. V shed 6 bases and J 4 bases; nucleotides not matched to a gene: 3. CDR3 DNA: TGTGCCAGCAGCGGACAGGGGATTAATGAAAAACTGTTTTTT. Its translation: CASSGQGINEKLFF.

This CDR3 is CASSLLGGGSQETQYF. CDR3 bases: TGTGCCAGCAGTTTATTGGGGGGAGGCTCCCAAGAGACCCAGTACTTC. The rearrangement links TRBV28 to TRBJ2-5, with D possibly being TRBD2 (6 bases). V was shortened by 1 base and J by 1 base, with 13 bases between the two germline ends. Germline assignment: CDR1 MDHEN and CDR2 SYDVKM. The CDR3 runs 16 residues.

The V gene is TRBV10-3, the J gene TRBJ2-2, with TRBD1 identical over 7 bases. The germline gives CDR1 ENHRY, CDR2 SYGVKD. The ends lost 5 bases at V and 5 bases at J; junction bases unmatched: 8. The CDR3 loop spans 15 amino acids. CDR3 coding DNA: TGTGCCATCAGTCTATCCGGGACAGATACCGGGGAGCTGTTTTTT. Translated: CAISLSGTDTGELFF.

V gene TRBV9 combines with J gene TRBJ1-1; D may be TRBD1 (5 bases). Germline lookup yields CDR1 SGDLS and CDR2 YYNGEE. This CDR3 is built from 13 residues. The V end was cut by 0 bases, the J end by 3 bases, with 6 bases between. The CDR3: CASSVAGDTEAFF. The CDR3 DNA follows: TGTGCCAGCAGCGTAGCGGGGGACACTGAAGCTTTCTTT.

The V gene is TRBV6-5, the J gene TRBJ1-6, with 10 bases aligning to TRBD1. This CDR3 is 15 amino acids long. The V gene's germline CDR1 is MNHEY and CDR2 SVGAGI. V trimming: 4 bases; J trimming: 11 bases; junction bases outside the gene matches: 8. In nucleotides, the CDR3 is TGTGCCAGCAGTTCTTCCTGGACAGGGGGAACACCCCTCCACTTT. It specifies CASSSSWTGGTPLHF.

The chain joins TRBV5-1 to TRBJ2-3, with D perhaps TRBD1 (5 bases). The CDR3 runs 14 residues. The V gene's germline CDR1 is SGHRS and CDR2 YFSETQ. V gave up 1 base and J gave up 3 bases, with 9 bases separating them. The CDR3 protein is CASSLQGLTDTQYF. In nucleotides, the CDR3 is TGCGCCAGCAGCTTGCAGGGTTTAACAGATACGCAGTATTTT.

The V call is TRBV7-9, the J call TRBJ2-7, with D perhaps TRBD1 (5 bases). V lost 5 bases to trimming and J lost 3 bases, with 11 bases between them. Germline V CDR1 and CDR2: SEHNR, FQNEAQ (reference sequence). The CDR3 extends over 13 amino acids. The CDR3 DNA reads TGTGCCAGCAGCCTGGACACGCACTACGAGCAGTACTTC. Protein: CASSLDTHYEQYF.

The chain uses TRBV6-6 and TRBJ1-4; TRBD1 matches 11 bases. Trimming cost V 2 bases and J 8 bases; bases outside gene matches: 4. Germline V CDR1 and CDR2: MNHNY, SVGAGI (reference sequence). The CDR3 totals 15 residues. Written as DNA, the CDR3 is TGTGCCAGCAGTTACACTGGACAGGGGGCGGAAAAACTGTTTTTT. This encodes CASSYTGQGAEKLFF.

The DNA of the CDR3 is TGCGCCAGCAGCTTACGTCCTAGCGGGGGGGCTACAGATACGCAGTATTTT. The encoded protein is CASSLRPSGGATDTQYF. The V and J genes are TRBV5-1 and TRBJ2-3; 12 positions match TRBD2. V was clipped by 2 bases and J by 3 bases; unmatched bases: 7. The CDR3 contains 17 residues. Germline CDR1 is SGHRS and CDR2 is YFSETQ.

The chain recombines TRBV28 with TRBJ1-4; D may be TRBD1 (6 bases). The V gene lost 6 bases and the J gene lost 7 bases, with 18 bases spanning the gap. This CDR3 has 15 residues. CDR1 is MDHEN and CDR2 is SYDVKM in the germline V gene. The CDR3 nucleotides read TGTGCCAGCAGCTTGGGGGGGACACGGAGTGAAAAACTGTTTTTT. This translates into CASSLGGTRSEKLFF.

The V and J genes are TRBV2 and TRBJ1-4, with D possibly being TRBD1 (5 bases). The CDR3 consists of 12 residues. Germline CDR1 is SNHLY and CDR2 is FYNNEI. The ends were cut back, 8 bases at V and 8 bases at J, with 12 bases in the middle. CDR3: CASRQGWEKLFF. DNA for the CDR3: TGTGCCAGCCGGCAGGGTTGGGAAAAACTGTTTTTT.

The chain has TRBV5-5 and TRBJ2-7, with D maybe TRBD2 (5 bases). Germline V gene lookup returns CDR1 SGHKS and CDR2 YYEKEE (reference sequence). The CDR3 loop spans 12 amino acids. V dropped 5 bases and J dropped 4 bases, with 10 bases sitting between them. Here the CDR3 DNA reads TGTGCCAGCAGGGATCGGGGTTACGAGCAGTACTTC. Amino acids: CASRDRGYEQYF.

The chain has TRBV6-4 and TRBJ2-1, with D maybe TRBD1 (5 bases). Germline CDR1 MRHNA, CDR2 SNTAGT. The V gene lost 4 bases and the J gene lost 7 bases, with 20 bases spanning the gap. This CDR3 contains 16 residues. CDR3 in amino acids: CASSVSGQIATNEQFF. CDR3 nucleotide sequence: TGTGCCAGCAGTGTTTCAGGGCAGATCGCCACGAATGAGCAGTTCTTC.